The 4 T cell receptor beta chains below all came from one sample that was sequenced in a study of radiotherapy plus CTLA-4 blockade in lung cancer. The table came from immunoSEQ multiplex PCR; TCRdb's copy has only in-frame clones and leaves some out. The data show about 68,000 clones, 65% to 80% seen once. The sequencing here drew on peripheral blood, taken from a patient treated with radiotherapy plus ipilimumab. The source of these receptors is a human donor with non-small cell lung cancer who had a complete response to radiotherapy plus ipilimumab.

The V call is TRBV5-1, the J call TRBJ1-1, with a weak D call TRBD1 (5 bases). CDR1 is SGHRS, CDR2 YFSETQ, per germline. The CDR3 has 13 amino acids. Between the trimmed V and J ends, which lost 3 bases and 3 bases, there was a span of 9 bases. CDR3 amino acids: CASSYLGDTEAFF. For the CDR3, the DNA is TGCGCCAGCAGCTACTTAGGGGACACTGAAGCTTTCTTT.

The chain recombines TRBV25-1 with TRBJ2-3; weak D call: TRBD1 (5 bases). Germline V lookup: CDR1 MGHDK, CDR2 SYGVNS. This CDR3 comprises 14 residues. The V end lost 1 base, the J end lost 1 base, and 6 bases lay between the germline ends. CDR3 in amino acids: CASSELTGTDTQYF. The CDR3 nucleotides are TGTGCCAGCAGTGAATTGACAGGCACAGATACGCAGTATTTT.

The V call is TRBV18, the J call TRBJ2-1; 10 bases align to TRBD2. Germline V gene data show CDR1 as KGHSH and CDR2 as LQKENI. The CDR3 sequence is 16 residues long. V lost 4 bases and J lost 4; bases outside the gene matches: 7. This CDR3 is CASSQEAGGTYNEQFF. The CDR3 bases are TGTGCCAGCTCACAGGAAGCGGGAGGGACTTACAATGAGCAGTTCTTC.

The chain recombines TRBV5-6 with TRBJ2-2; 13 bases are a match to TRBD2. Per germline, CDR1 SGHDT and CDR2 YYEEEE. The V gene end was trimmed by 5 bases and the J gene end by 3 bases; junction bases not matched to a gene: 10. There are 18 residues in the CDR3. The CDR3 region is CASSPSPGLAGYTGELFF. DNA of the CDR3: TGTGCCAGCAGTCCATCTCCGGGACTAGCGGGGTACACCGGGGAGCTGTTTTTT.